A single sample gave rise to the 18 T cell receptor beta chains below, sequenced in a study of PD-1 blockade in mismatch repair-deficient tumors. The protocol was immunoSEQ multiplex PCR, while the TCRdb copy is restricted to in-frame clones and leaves out a portion. The sample consists of some 120,000 clones, roughly 86% of them appearing once. This material consisted of peripheral blood, taken 70 to 72 weeks after starting pembrolizumab. These receptor sequences come from an adult with mismatch repair-deficient cancer.

This clone has just one count. The chain couples TRBV4-3 to TRBJ2-3; 8 nucleotides line up with TRBD2. The CDR3 has 16 residues. Looked up from germline, CDR1 is LGHNA and CDR2 is YSLEER. J lost 0 bases, V lost 4 bases, and 6 bases had no gene match. This CDR3 reads CASSPGLAVSTDTQYF. The CDR3 DNA follows: TGCGCCAGCAGCCCAGGACTAGCAGTTAGCACAGATACGCAGTATTTT.

This rearrangement joins TRBV15 to TRBJ2-5, with D tentatively TRBD1 (6 bases). V was pared by 1 base and J by 2 bases, with 17 bases between. The V gene's germline CDR1 is LNHNV and CDR2 YYDKDF (reference sequence). The CDR3 runs to 17 residues. The CDR3 region has the DNA TGTGCCACCAGCAGAGTGGGCAGGGGAATGGCGCAAGAGACCCAGTACTTC. This codes for CATSRVGRGMAQETQYF.

The rearrangement joins TRBV27 to TRBJ1-2, with TRBD1 identical over 11 bases. This CDR3 spans 15 amino acids. Germline CDR1 is MNHEY and CDR2 is SMNVEV (reference sequence). The ends lost 5 bases at V and 6 bases at J; junction bases unmatched: 8. CDR3 nucleotides: TGTGCCAGCAGTGAACCGGGACAGGGGGTGCATGGCTACACCTTC. Translated, it gives CASSEPGQGVHGYTF.

This chain joins TRBV6-6 and TRBJ2-5; D is unclear. The CDR3 length is 14 residues. V shed 0 bases and J shed 4 bases, with 9 bases lying between them. The germline gives CDR1 MNHNY, CDR2 SVGAGI (reference sequence). As DNA, the CDR3 is TGTGCCAGCAGTTACTCCGGTCGTGGAGAGACCCAGTACTTC. Its translation: CASSYSGRGETQYF.

Here the CDR3 reads CASSQDFGAFYGYTF. The CDR3 region has the DNA TGCGCCAGCAGCCAAGATTTCGGTGCCTTCTATGGCTACACCTTC. V is TRBV4-3 and J is TRBJ1-2, with unresolved D. Germline values: CDR1 LGHNA, CDR2 YSLEER. The V end was cut by 0 bases, the J end by 4 bases, with 12 bases between. This CDR3 is built from 15 residues.

This clone is a singleton in its sample. The chain uses TRBV5-1 and TRBJ2-7; D possibly uses TRBD1 or TRBD2 (5 bases each). Germline CDR1 is SGHRS and CDR2 is YFSETQ. This CDR3 has 16 amino acids. Trimming removed 1 base from V and 0 bases from J, with 14 bases in between. CDR3 protein: CASSLLAGTSSYEQYF. In nucleotides, the CDR3 is TGCGCCAGCAGCTTGTTAGCAGGGACGAGCTCCTACGAGCAGTACTTC.

This chain uses TRBV4-1 with TRBJ2-1, with D maybe TRBD1 (6 bases). The CDR3 covers 12 residues. V gave up 3 bases and J gave up 8 bases, with 8 bases separating them. Germline-derived CDR1 and CDR2 are MGHRA and YSYEKL. CDR3 protein: CASSQGAHEQFF. CDR3 nucleotides: TGCGCCAGCAGCCAGGGGGCCCATGAGCAGTTCTTC.

This clone was observed once. The CDR3 DNA reads as TGCGCCAGCAGCCAACGGCTAGCCTACGAGCAGTACTTC. Translating it yields CASSQRLAYEQYF. This chain links TRBV4-1 with TRBJ2-7; D remains ambiguous. CDR3 length: 13 residues. V was cut by 2 bases and J by 2 bases, with 7 bases left in between. Germline V lookup: CDR1 MGHRA, CDR2 YSYEKL.

V gene TRBV11-3 combines with J gene TRBJ2-2, with D possibly TRBD1 on 6 matching bases. The germline V gene has CDR1 SGHNT and CDR2 YENEEA. This CDR3 spans 17 amino acids. V was clipped by 1 base and J by 4 bases, with 16 bases between them. The CDR3 loop is CASSLVMSGDPTGELFF. The CDR3 coding sequence is TGTGCCAGCAGCTTAGTTATGTCAGGGGACCCCACCGGGGAGCTGTTTTTT.

The V and J genes are TRBV2 and TRBJ2-4; D call uncertain. This CDR3 is 14 amino acids long. V was shortened by 6 bases and J by 0 bases, with 9 bases between the two germline ends. Germline values: CDR1 SNHLY, CDR2 FYNNEI. Here the CDR3 DNA reads TGTGCCAGCAGGGCACAGCTAGCCAAAAACATTCAGTACTTC. Residues: CASRAQLAKNIQYF.

The chain joins TRBV10-3 to TRBJ1-5; possible D gene TRBD1, 6 bases. Trimming stripped 3 bases from V and 7 bases from J, with 13 bases between. The CDR3 runs 14 residues. The germline gives CDR1 ENHRY, CDR2 SYGVKD. The DNA of the CDR3 is TGTGCCATCAGTGAATCCCAACAGGGCCAGCCCCAGCATTTT. It encodes CAISESQQGQPQHF.

The rearrangement links TRBV4-1 to TRBJ2-3, with D perhaps matching TRBD1 (5 bases). Trimming stripped 0 bases from V and 0 bases from J, with 22 bases between. From germline, CDR1 is MGHRA and CDR2 YSYEKL. CDR3 length: 20 residues. The CDR3 DNA sequence: TGCGCCAGCAGCCAAGATTCTCCCAGGGTCCTTGCGCGGAGCACAGATACGCAGTATTTT. Its protein is CASSQDSPRVLARSTDTQYF.

This chain uses TRBV19 with TRBJ1-4; no firm D call. The V end lost 8 bases, the J end lost 1 base, and 14 bases lay between the germline ends. Germline assignment: CDR1 LNHDA and CDR2 SQIVND (reference sequence). CDR3 length: 15 residues. Here the CDR3 reads CASESAGETNEKLFF. In nucleotides, the CDR3 is TGTGCCAGTGAGTCGGCAGGCGAAACTAATGAAAAACTGTTTTTT.

The gene calls are TRBV7-3 and TRBJ2-1, with a weak D call TRBD2 (6 bases). CDR3 size: 15 residues. V was shortened by 2 bases and J by 7 bases, with 15 bases between the two germline ends. Per germline, CDR1 SGHTA and CDR2 FQGTGA. In nucleotides, the CDR3 is TGTGCCAGCAGCTTAGTCGGGAGACCGCAGAATGAGCAGTTCTTC. Its protein is CASSLVGRPQNEQFF. Using reference TRBV7-3 and TRBJ2-1 for the parts outside the CDR3, the full variable domain is GAGVSQTPSNKVTEKGKYVELRCDPISGHTALYWYRQSLGQGPEFLIYFQGTGAADDSGLPNDRFFAVRPEGSVSTLKIQRTERGDSAVYLCASSLVGRPQNEQFFGPGTRLTVL.

The rearrangement links TRBV9 to TRBJ2-7, with D perhaps being TRBD1 or TRBD2 (5 bases each). V gave up 3 bases and J gave up 7 bases, with 17 bases separating them. CDR1 SGDLS and CDR2 YYNGEE come from the germline V gene. This CDR3 contains 14 residues. This CDR3 is CASSESLGTREQYF. The CDR3 DNA is TGTGCCAGCAGCGAAAGCCTCGGGACCCGGGAGCAGTACTTC.

A single count supports this clone. V and J are TRBV5-1 and TRBJ1-1, with D hard to call. V was cut by 2 bases and J by 0 bases, with 8 bases left in between. CDR1 is SGHRS, CDR2 YFSETQ, per germline. The CDR3 loop spans 14 amino acids. This CDR3 reads CASSLGRVNTEAFF. DNA of the CDR3: TGCGCCAGCAGCTTAGGTAGGGTGAACACTGAAGCTTTCTTT.

The rearrangement joins TRBV5-1 to TRBJ2-7; 9 bases are shared with TRBD2. The V gene end was trimmed by 3 bases and the J gene end by 5 bases; junction bases not matched to a gene: 6. The CDR3 has 14 amino acids. Germline values: CDR1 SGHRS, CDR2 YFSETQ. The CDR3 sequence is CASSYSGSVNEQYF. The CDR3 coding sequence is TGCGCCAGCAGCTATAGCGGGAGCGTTAACGAGCAGTACTTC.

The rearrangement uses TRBV4-3 and TRBJ2-7; D unclear. The germline V and J ends were trimmed by 5 bases and 1 base, with 12 bases remaining between them. The CDR3 sequence is 14 residues long. Germline CDR1 LGHNA, CDR2 YSLEER. The CDR3, as DNA: TGCGCCAGCAGCTTCCAAGACTCATCCTACGAGCAGTACTTC. It specifies CASSFQDSSYEQYF.